A selection of T cell receptor beta chains follows, all from one sample in a study of T-cell reconstitution after alpha-beta-depleted transplantation in children. In TCRdb, the PCR reads were re-called with MiXCR into one record per CDR3 protein. The sample lists some 600,000 distinct CDR3 sequences, 13% occurring once. Specimen: PBMCs, mostly from graft donor cells, collected 360 days after TCRalphabeta/CD19-depleted stem cell transplant. The receptors were sampled from a male patient aged 5 to 17 who had a stem cell transplant for acute myeloid leukemia, so the T cells may come from the graft donor. The CDR3 runs from the conserved cysteine through the conserved F or W. The D gene is left open where the match is weak. The size field is filled for only some rows; it gives once, few, many or a size class.

clone size,CDR3 length,J gene,D gene,V gene,CDR3 protein,CDR3 DNA
.,13,TRBJ2-5,.,TRBV7-2,CASSLRISGTQYF,TGTGCCAGCAGCTTACGTATCTCAGGGACCCAGTACTTC
.,14,TRBJ2-1,TRBD2,TRBV7-2,CASRPGLAPQLWFF,TGTGCCAGCAGGCCTGGACTAGCCCCTCAATTGTGGTTCTTC
few,17,TRBJ2-1,TRBD2,TRBV3-1,CASSQTRLAGPYNEQFF,TGTGCCAGCAGCCAAACCAGACTAGCGGGACCCTACAATGAGCAGTTCTTC
.,14,TRBJ1-1,.,TRBV20-1,CSARPRRGNTEAFF,TGCAGTGCTAGACCTCGGAGAGGGAACACTGAAGCTTTCTTT
few,17,TRBJ2-7,.,TRBV27,CASSPRPLPVLSYEQYF,TGTGCCAGCAGTCCCCGGCCTCTTCCAGTCCTTTCCTACGAGCAGTACTTC
few,17,TRBJ2-3,.,TRBV28,CASSFDGVLSSTDTQYF,TGTGCCAGCAGTTTCGACGGGGTCCTTTCTAGCACAGATACGCAGTATTTT
few,16,TRBJ2-3,TRBD2,TRBV2,CASSVTWEGPTDTQYF,TGTGCCAGCAGTGTAACCTGGGAGGGCCCGACAGATACGCAGTATTTT
few,19,TRBJ2-6,TRBD1,TRBV15,CATSSRDRRGVSGANVLTF,TGTGCCACCAGCAGCCGGGACAGGCGAGGAGTCTCTGGGGCCAACGTCCTGACTTTC
few,16,TRBJ2-1,TRBD1,TRBV7-9,CASSPEGGLFYNEQFF,TGTGCCAGCAGCCCAGAAGGGGGCCTCTTCTACAATGAGCAGTTCTTC
few,15,TRBJ2-7,.,TRBV3-1,CASSPFAGLGYEQYF,TGTGCCAGCAGCCCCTTTGCGGGTCTAGGGTACGAGCAGTACTTC
.,15,TRBJ2-7,TRBD1,TRBV25-1,CASSAVGQGGYEQYF,TGTGCCAGCAGTGCCGTGGGACAGGGGGGATACGAGCAGTACTTC
many,14,TRBJ2-3,.,TRBV7-8,CASSLGVDLNTQYF,TGTGCCAGCAGCTTGGGGGTAGATCTTAATACGCAGTATTTT
many,14,TRBJ2-5,.,TRBV11-1,CASSLLGVRETQYF,TGTGCCAGCAGCCTCCTCGGGGTCAGGGAGACCCAGTACTTC
many,11,TRBJ2-3,.,TRBV20-1,CSAMGQDTQYF,TGCAGTGCTATGGGTCAAGATACGCAGTATTTT
few,13,TRBJ1-2,.,TRBV27,CASRPGGTYGYTF,TGTGCCAGCAGGCCGGGGGGTACATATGGCTACACCTTC
many,16,TRBJ2-1,.,TRBV6-5,CASSYTKGGTGNEQFF,TGTGCCAGCAGTTACACCAAGGGTGGGACGGGCAATGAGCAGTTCTTC
.,15,TRBJ2-7,TRBD2,TRBV7-8,CASRAWEGGGYEQYF,TGTGCCAGCAGGGCTTGGGAGGGAGGCGGCTACGAGCAGTACTTC
many,13,TRBJ2-2,TRBD1,TRBV5-1,CASSLQGAGELFF,TGCGCCAGCAGCTTGCAGGGGGCCGGGGAGCTGTTTTTT
.,14,TRBJ2-5,.,TRBV27,CASSLSQVFETQYF,TGTGCCAGCAGTTTATCACAGGTCTTCGAGACCCAGTACTTC
few,15,TRBJ1-5,TRBD1,TRBV7-8,CASAEGRGSNQPQHF,TGTGCCAGCGCGGAGGGCAGGGGGAGCAATCAGCCCCAGCATTTT
.,15,TRBJ2-5,TRBD1,TRBV7-2,CASSVPTTGKGTQYF,TGTGCCAGCAGCGTACCTACGACAGGGAAGGGGACCCAGTACTTC
.,15,TRBJ2-5,.,TRBV28,CASSEGKGRQETQYF,TGTGCCAGCAGTGAAGGGAAAGGCCGACAAGAGACCCAGTACTTC
many,13,TRBJ2-1,TRBD2,TRBV29-1,CSVLGWGLAEQFF,TGCAGCGTTTTGGGGTGGGGACTAGCGGAGCAGTTCTTC
.,11,TRBJ2-1,.,TRBV25-1,CASSEVDEQFF,TGTGCCAGCAGTGAAGTAGATGAGCAGTTCTTC
.,15,TRBJ2-7,TRBD2,TRBV29-1,CSVPRLAGGGYEQYF,TGCAGCGTGCCAAGGCTAGCGGGAGGGGGCTACGAGCAGTACTTC
many,14,TRBJ2-7,TRBD2,TRBV29-1,CSVHNAGGRAGQYF,TGCAGCGTCCACAACGCCGGCGGGAGGGCCGGGCAGTACTTC
.,12,TRBJ2-1,.,TRBV20-1,CSARRADNEQFF,TGCAGTGCTAGGCGAGCTGACAATGAGCAGTTCTTC
.,14,TRBJ2-7,TRBD1,TRBV5-1,CASSRQGAPYEQYF,TGCGCCAGCAGCAGACAGGGGGCCCCCTACGAGCAGTACTTC
few,15,TRBJ2-3,TRBD2,TRBV7-3,CASSATGGRTDTQYF,TGTGCCAGCAGCGCCACGGGGGGACGCACAGATACGCAGTATTTT
many,16,TRBJ2-1,TRBD1,TRBV9,CASSVGGTGVYNEQFF,TGTGCCAGCAGCGTAGGCGGGACAGGGGTCTACAATGAGCAGTTCTTC
many,15,TRBJ2-1,TRBD2,TRBV6-2/TRBV6-3,CASSRLAGGRDEQFF,TGTGCCAGCAGTAGACTAGCGGGGGGAAGAGATGAGCAGTTCTTC
few,17,TRBJ2-1,.,TRBV7-9,CASIWLGLAAAYNEQFF,TGTGCCAGCATCTGGCTGGGCCTAGCTGCCGCCTACAATGAGCAGTTCTTC
.,15,TRBJ2-7,.,TRBV12-3/TRBV12-4,CASSLSAGISYEQYF,TGTGCCAGCAGTTTGTCGGCCGGGATCTCCTACGAGCAGTACTTC
many,17,TRBJ2-3,.,TRBV12-3/TRBV12-4,CASSTRAASRRTDTQYF,TGTGCCAGCAGTACGCGAGCAGCTAGCCGACGCACAGATACGCAGTATTTT
.,21,TRBJ2-4,TRBD2,TRBV12-3/TRBV12-4,CASSLEPVTSGSYVAKNIQYF,TGTGCCAGCAGTTTAGAGCCGGTGACTAGCGGGAGTTACGTAGCCAAAAACATTCAGTACTTC
.,18,TRBJ2-5,TRBD2,TRBV12-3/TRBV12-4,CASSPSGLAGGSQETQYF,TGTGCCAGCAGTCCCTCGGGACTAGCGGGAGGGAGCCAAGAGACCCAGTACTTC
few,17,TRBJ2-7,.,TRBV6-5,CASSYSIEWRFSYEQYF,TGTGCCAGCAGTTACTCGATTGAGTGGCGGTTCTCCTACGAGCAGTACTTC
.,15,TRBJ1-1,TRBD1,TRBV20-1,CSARTGGATVTEAFF,TGCAGTGCTAGGACAGGGGGCGCAACGGTCACTGAAGCTTTCTTT
.,16,TRBJ2-1,.,TRBV12-3/TRBV12-4,CASSWGQSGGYNEQFF,TGTGCCAGCAGTTGGGGCCAGAGCGGAGGGTACAATGAGCAGTTCTTC
.,13,TRBJ2-2,TRBD2,TRBV7-8,CASSTSGNGELFF,TGTGCCAGCAGCACGAGCGGGAATGGGGAGCTGTTTTTT
.,13,TRBJ1-1,.,TRBV20-1,CSASRGSGTEAFF,TGCAGTGCTAGTCGGGGGAGTGGAACTGAAGCTTTCTTT
.,14,TRBJ2-2,TRBD2,TRBV4-3,CASSFGTTTGELFF,TGCGCCAGCAGTTTCGGGACTACCACCGGGGAGCTGTTTTTT
few,15,TRBJ2-1,.,TRBV3-1,CASSQASLGGYEQFF,TGTGCCAGCAGCCAAGCTTCTCTTGGGGGGTATGAGCAGTTCTTC
few,14,TRBJ2-7,.,TRBV20-1,CSARDGGIAYEQYF,TGCAGTGCTAGAGATGGGGGGATTGCCTACGAGCAGTACTTC
once,13,TRBJ2-3,.,TRBV5-1,CASSLLGVDTRYF,TGCGCCAGCAGCTTGCTAGGGGTAGATACGCGGTATTTT
many,18,TRBJ2-1,TRBD2,TRBV18,CASSPGPGLAGNYNEQFF,TGTGCCAGCTCACCGGGACCGGGACTAGCGGGAAACTACAATGAGCAGTTCTTC
.,16,TRBJ2-7,TRBD2,TRBV3-1,CASSQVSGRPPSEQYF,TGTGCCAGCAGCCAAGTAAGCGGGAGGCCCCCCTCCGAGCAGTACTTC